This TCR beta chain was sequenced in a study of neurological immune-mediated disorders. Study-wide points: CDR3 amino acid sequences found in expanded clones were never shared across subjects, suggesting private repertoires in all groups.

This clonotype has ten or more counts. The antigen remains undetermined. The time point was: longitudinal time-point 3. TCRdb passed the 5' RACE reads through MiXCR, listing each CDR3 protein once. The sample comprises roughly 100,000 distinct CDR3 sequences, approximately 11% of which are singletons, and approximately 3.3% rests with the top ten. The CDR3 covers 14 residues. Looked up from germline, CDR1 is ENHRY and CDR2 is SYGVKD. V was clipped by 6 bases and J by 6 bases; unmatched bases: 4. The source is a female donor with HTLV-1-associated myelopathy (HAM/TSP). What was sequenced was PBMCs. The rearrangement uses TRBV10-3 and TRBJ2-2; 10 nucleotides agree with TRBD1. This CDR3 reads CAISVGQGAGELFF. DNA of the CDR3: TGTGCCATCAGCGTTGGACAGGGGGCCGGGGAGCTGTTTTTT.